This T cell receptor beta chain was captured by sequencing in a study of control samples from healthy donors and cancer patients (TCRdb year 2020). Taken from cysteine to phenylalanine, the CDR3 has 17 residues. The only DNA kept is the CDR3, 51 bases in frame from the first base. For CDR1 and CDR2, the germline V gene lists MGHDK and SYGVNS. Between the V and J ends, shortened by 2 bases and 6 bases respectively, the junction contains 19 bases. In its sample, this clone was seen once. The specificity of this receptor is unknown. No per-base quality is available; no much larger clone lies one base away. Library preparation employed the immunoSEQ multiplex PCR assay. TCRdb stores this immuneACCESS table with in-frame sequences only. Part of the clones is absent; in the studies checked, under half of the shortfall reflects unresolved V genes, and no reason is known for the rest. This sample holds 100,000 to 130,000 clones; 70% to 85% were observed only once. The ten largest clones take up about 5.9% of the sample.

The TCR originated in a man younger than 30 in good health. The chain joins TRBV25-1 to TRBJ1-4; a tentative D call is TRBD1 (5 bases match). Sequences were obtained from blood. The sequenced DNA is TGTGCCAGCAGTGAACGCCGGGACCCCGACGGGGATGAAAAACTGTTTTTT. The encoded protein is CASSERRDPDGDEKLFF.